These 8 T cell receptor beta chains share one sample of origin, sequenced in a study of T cell changes during pregnancy in multiple sclerosis. The method was immunoSEQ multiplex PCR; TCRdb's version includes in-frame clones alone and lacks a portion of them. The sample contains approximately 130,000 clones, about 95% of which appear only once. Sequenced here: peripheral blood, sampled after pregnancy. The source is a female donor with multiple sclerosis, enrolled in a pregnancy study.

V gene TRBV5-8 combines with J gene TRBJ2-5; perhaps TRBD1 as D (7 bases). The CDR3 has 16 amino acids. Germline CDR1 and CDR2: SGHTS and YDEGEE. V lost 1 base, J lost 0 bases, and 13 bases lay in between. CDR3 protein: CASSLLQGGHQETQYF. Written as DNA, the CDR3 is TGTGCCAGCAGCTTGCTCCAGGGGGGCCACCAAGAGACCCAGTACTTC.

The V and J genes are TRBV11-2 and TRBJ2-2; 7 positions match TRBD2. Germline CDR1 is SGHAT and CDR2 is FQNNGV. The CDR3 sequence is 14 residues long. V lost 1 base and J lost 6; bases outside the gene matches: 2. CDR3 sequence (DNA): TGTGCCAGCAGCTTAGGACTAGCCGCCGGGGAGCTGTTTTTT. Residues: CASSLGLAAGELFF. The entire variable domain, with the rest obtained from reference TRBV11-2 and TRBJ2-2, is as follows: EAGVAQSPRYKIIEKRQSVAFWCNPISGHATLYWYQQILGQGPKLLIQFQNNGVVDDSQLPKDRFSAERLKGVDSTLKIQPAKLEDSAVYLCASSLGLAAGELFFGEGSRLTVL.

The chain recombines TRBV7-9 with TRBJ2-7, with 11 bases matching TRBD2. V shed 6 bases and J 4 bases; nucleotides not matched to a gene: 8. There are 15 residues in the CDR3. Germline V gene sequence: CDR1 SEHNR, CDR2 FQNEAQ (reference sequence). The chain's CDR3 is CASSPTGTSGYEQYF. The DNA of the CDR3 is TGTGCCAGCAGTCCTACCGGGACTAGCGGATACGAGCAGTACTTC.

The chain couples TRBV4-1 to TRBJ2-2; weak D call: TRBD2 (5 bases). Germline CDR1 reads MGHRA; CDR2 reads YSYEKL. The CDR3 spans 15 residues. Trimming shortened V by 0 bases and J by 4 bases, and 9 bases separated the two germline ends. For the CDR3, the DNA is TGCGCCAGCAGCCAAGAGGGCGGGTTCACCGGGGAGCTGTTTTTT. Translated, it gives CASSQEGGFTGELFF.

The rearrangement uses TRBV4-1 and TRBJ1-2, with TRBD1 as a possible D gene (5 bases). The V end lost 5 bases, the J end lost 2 bases, and 9 bases lay between the germline ends. The CDR3 is made up of 13 amino acids. Germline assignment: CDR1 MGHRA and CDR2 YSYEKL. CDR3 residues: CASSETENYGYTF. The DNA for the CDR3 is TGCGCCAGCAGCGAGACAGAAAACTATGGCTACACCTTC.

The chain combines TRBV28 with TRBJ1-5; D uncertain. The V gene's germline CDR1 is MDHEN and CDR2 SYDVKM. The CDR3 covers 15 residues. The V gene lost 5 bases and the J gene lost 2 bases, with 13 bases spanning the gap. The chain's CDR3 is CASSSPGVGNQPQHF. The CDR3 DNA reads as TGTGCCAGCAGTAGCCCGGGTGTGGGCAATCAGCCCCAGCATTTT.

This sequence joins TRBV4-2 and TRBJ1-5, with D tentatively TRBD1 (6 bases). CDR1 and CDR2 (germline): LGHNA, YNFKEQ. The V gene lost 1 base and the J gene lost 3 bases, with 13 bases spanning the gap. The CDR3 consists of 16 residues. This chain's CDR3 is CASSQVGQIANQPQHF. In DNA form, the CDR3 reads TGTGCCAGCAGCCAAGTCGGACAGATCGCCAATCAGCCCCAGCATTTT.

The V and J genes are TRBV29-1 and TRBJ2-3; TRBD2 might be the D (6 bases). Germline CDR1 SQVTM, CDR2 ANQGSEA. CDR3 size: 14 residues. The V end was cut by 4 bases, the J end by 0 bases, with 11 bases between. In DNA, the CDR3 is TGCAGCGTTGCGGGGGTAGCTAGCACAGATACGCAGTATTTT. Protein: CSVAGVASTDTQYF.